These 15 T cell receptor beta chains came from one sample sequenced in a study of T cell repertoires in cytomegalovirus infection. In TCRdb, the reads were re-called with MiXCR into one record per CDR3 protein. The sample includes fewer than 550,000 distinct CDR3 sequences, approximately 31% seen only once; the top ten take roughly 15%. Sample: PBMCs. The receptors were gathered from a human donor in good health (CMV status not recorded). Some clones in this sample may be carry-over from other donors' samples.

In regard to this clonotype: The CDR3 ends on some other residue instead of the conserved phenylalanine or tryptophan, so this is likely a read error. The chain employs TRBV14 and TRBJ1-3; the D is unclear. Trimming took off 3 bases at V and 0 bases at J, with 9 bases between the two ends. The CDR3 is 15 amino acids. Per the germline V gene, CDR1 is SGHDN and CDR2 is FVKESK. Here the CDR3 reads CASSQVRSSGNTIYL. CDR3 in DNA: TGTGCCAGCAGCCAGGTGCGCTCCTCTGGAAACACCATATATTTG.

As to this clonotype: This clone may be a read error of a much larger clone one base away. The chain has TRBV7-8 and TRBJ2-7; TRBD1 agrees at 7 bases. The CDR3 extends over 15 amino acids. With V trimmed by 4 bases and J by 6 bases, 12 bases remained unmatched. Germline V lookup: CDR1 SGHVS, CDR2 FQNEAQ. The CDR3 coding sequence is TGTGCCAGCAGCTCGACAGGGACAGTGGTCTTCGAGCAGTACTTC. This codes for CASSSTGTVVFEQYF.

The chain couples TRBV5-1 to TRBJ2-4; D may correspond to TRBD1 or TRBD2 (5 bases each). Trimming shortened V by 7 bases and J by 8 bases, and 16 bases separated the two germline ends. Germline CDR1 is SGHRS and CDR2 is YFSETQ. The CDR3 loop spans 13 amino acids. CDR3 protein: CASYVNQGDIQYF. CDR3 coding DNA: TGCGCCAGCTATGTAAATCAGGGAGACATTCAGTACTTC. Full variable domain (missing parts from reference TRBV5-1 and TRBJ2-4): KAGVTQTPRYLIKTRGQQVTLSCSPISGHRSVSWYQQTPGQGLQFLFEYFSETQRNKGNFPGRFSGRQFSNSRSEMNVSTLELGDSALYLCASYVNQGDIQYFGAGTRLSVL.

This rearrangement joins TRBV10-3 to TRBJ1-5; no reliable D call. CDR1 and CDR2 (germline): ENHRY, SYGVKD. Deletions cut 6 bases from V and 2 bases from J, with 8 bases between. The CDR3 consists of 13 residues. DNA for the CDR3: TGTGCCATCAGCAGCACAGGCAATCAGCCCCAGCATTTT. Translating gives CAISSTGNQPQHF.

On this clonotype itself: This CDR3 fails to terminate in the conserved phenylalanine or tryptophan, so it likely reflects a read error. The chain is built from TRBV5-6 and TRBJ2-1; D is uncertain. CDR3 size: 13 residues. CDR1 SGHDT and CDR2 YYEEEE come from the germline V gene. Trimming stripped 0 bases from V and 4 bases from J, with 5 bases between. Here the CDR3 DNA reads TGTGCCAGCAGCTTGGCCATATACAATGAGCAGTTCTTA. This translates into CASSLAIYNEQFL.

This clonotype occurred a few times. This chain joins TRBV28 and TRBJ1-2; D possibly corresponds to TRBD1 (6 bases). The germline V gene has CDR1 MDHEN and CDR2 SYDVKM. The CDR3 totals 19 residues. Trimming shortened V by 4 bases and J by 1 base, and 25 bases separated the two germline ends. The CDR3 sequence is CASSSTSGHDYYGNYGYTF. The CDR3 nucleotides read TGTGCCAGCAGTTCCACCTCGGGACACGACTACTACGGTAACTATGGCTACACCTTC.

This clonotype came up many times. CDR3 in DNA: TGTGCCAGCAGCAGTTGGACAGCCACTGAAGCTTTCTTT. This encodes CASSSWTATEAFF. The rearrangement links TRBV7-2 to TRBJ1-1; maybe TRBD1 (6 bases). Germline values: CDR1 SGHTA, CDR2 FQGNSA. V was pared by 5 bases and J by 4 bases, with 11 bases between. This CDR3 comprises 13 residues.

The chain links TRBV4-2 to TRBJ1-1; tentative D call: TRBD1 (6 bases). The germline gives CDR1 LGHNA, CDR2 YNFKEQ. Trimming shortened V by 3 bases and J by 11 bases, and 10 bases separated the two germline ends. The CDR3 totals 11 residues. CDR3 sequence reads: CASSQGGHAFF. The DNA for the CDR3 is TGTGCCAGCAGCCAGGGGGGGCATGCTTTCTTT.

As concerns this clonotype: This clone may be a read error of a much larger clone one base away. The missing conserved phenylalanine or tryptophan at the end of this CDR3 makes a read error likely. The genes are TRBV6-1 and TRBJ2-5, with D possibly matching TRBD2 (6 bases). The CDR3 length is 14 residues. Germline loops: CDR1 MNHNS, CDR2 SASEGT. Deletions cut 5 bases from V and 5 bases from J, with 15 bases between. Here the CDR3 reads CASSYGGERETQYL. In DNA, the CDR3 is TGTGCCAGCAGTTACGGAGGGGAGAGGGAGACCCAGTACTTA.

This clonotype was seen repeatedly, ten times or more. V usage is TRBV7-2 and J usage is TRBJ2-1; D is unclear. The germline gives CDR1 SGHTA, CDR2 FQGNSA. Trimming cost V 5 bases and J 10 bases, with 9 bases left between them. The CDR3 covers 11 residues. The CDR3 loop reads CASSPRREQFF. CDR3 sequence (DNA): TGTGCCAGCAGCCCCCGCAGGGAGCAGTTCTTC.

As to this clonotype: This may come from a read error, since a much larger clone is one base off. The CDR3 here is CARSLFGSPNEQFF. CDR3 nucleotides: TGTGCCCGCAGTTTATTTGGCAGCCCCAATGAGCAGTTCTTC. The V gene is TRBV27, the J gene TRBJ2-1, with unresolved D. The CDR3 runs 14 residues. The germline CDR1 and CDR2 sequences are MNHEY and SMNVEV (reference sequence).

This clonotype was counted only a few times. CDR3 amino acids: CASSPQRGQGHTQYF. The CDR3, as DNA: TGTGCCAGCTCACCACAGCGGGGACAGGGACATACGCAGTATTTT. V and J are TRBV18 and TRBJ2-3; 9 nucleotides line up with TRBD1. The CDR3 is 15 amino acids. The germline V gene encodes CDR1 KGHSH and CDR2 LQKENI. V trimming: 1 base; J trimming: 7 bases; junction bases outside the gene matches: 6.

This clonotype was detected a few times. The chain combines TRBV12-3 or TRBV12-4 with TRBJ1-1; TRBD1 is a possible D gene (6 bases). Trimming left V 6 bases short and J 1 base short, with 15 bases between. This CDR3 spans 15 amino acids. This CDR3 is CASSYRDTPNTEAFF. CDR3 DNA sequence: TGTGCCAGCAGCTACCGGGACACACCGAACACTGAAGCTTTCTTT.

This clonotype has at least ten counts. V gene TRBV7-2 combines with J gene TRBJ2-5; tentatively, D is TRBD2 (7 bases). Trimming removed 5 bases at V and 2 bases at J, with 18 bases between. CDR1 is SGHTA, CDR2 FQGNSA, per germline. The CDR3 has 16 amino acids. CDR3 nucleotides: TGTGCCAGCAGCCGCCAGGCGGGGGCCCGGCAAGAGACCCAGTACTTC. It yields the protein CASSRQAGARQETQYF. Supplemented by reference TRBV7-2 and TRBJ2-5, the full variable domain reads GAGVSQSPSNKVTEKGKDVELRCDPISGHTALYWYRQSLGQGLEFLIYFQGNSAPDKSGLPSDRFSAERTGGSVSTLTIQRTQQEDSAVYLCASSRQAGARQETQYFGPGTRLLVL.

This clonotype has more than one count but fewer than ten. The gene calls are TRBV4-1 and TRBJ2-2, with D uncertain. This CDR3 has 13 residues. Between the trimmed V and J ends, which lost 2 bases and 7 bases, there was a span of 8 bases. From germline, CDR1 is MGHRA and CDR2 YSYEKL. This chain's CDR3 is CASSQPRHGELFF. The DNA for the CDR3 is TGCGCCAGCAGCCAACCCAGGCACGGGGAGCTGTTTTTT.